A single sample is the source of the 23 T cell receptor beta chains below, sequenced in a study of blood T cell repertoires in COVID-19 (TCRdb year 2020). Libraries were built with the immunoSEQ multiplex PCR assay. In its TCRdb copy, this immuneACCESS table keeps in-frame sequences only and misses some clones. Where compared with another copy, unresolved V genes explain less than half of these, and the others have no known cause. This sample lists 150,000 or so clones; just under 85% were detected once. Roughly 8% of the sample rests with the top ten. Material: peripheral blood. The receptors originated from a man aged 35 to 55 who had recovered from COVID-19.

V usage is TRBV18 and J usage is TRBJ2-2; D is possibly TRBD1 (5 bases). Trimming removed 8 bases at V and 8 bases at J, with 9 bases between. Per the germline V gene, CDR1 is KGHSH and CDR2 is LQKENI. This CDR3 has 11 amino acids. CDR3 DNA sequence: TGTGCCAGCCAACAGGAGGGGGAGCTGTTTTTT. Encoded protein: CASQQEGELFF.

The chain uses TRBV30 and TRBJ1-4, with a tentative D call TRBD1 (5 bases). There are 14 residues in the CDR3. With 4 bases removed from V and 3 bases from J, the gap between germline ends came to 12 bases. CDR1 is GTSNPN and CDR2 is SVGIG in the germline V gene (reference sequence). The chain's CDR3 is CAWMHDRPNEKLFF. The CDR3 nucleotides read TGTGCCTGGATGCACGACAGACCTAATGAAAAACTGTTTTTT.

The chain recombines TRBV18 with TRBJ2-2; tentative D call: TRBD1 (6 bases). This CDR3 region has 17 residues. With 2 bases removed from V and 4 bases from J, the gap between germline ends came to 17 bases. Per the germline V gene, CDR1 is KGHSH and CDR2 is LQKENI. The DNA of the CDR3 is TGTGCCAGCTCACCATATTTGACTCAGGGGATCACCGGGGAGCTGTTTTTT. This encodes CASSPYLTQGITGELFF.

The chain joins TRBV10-3 to TRBJ2-3; possible D gene TRBD2, 6 bases. V was shortened by 7 bases and J by 2 bases, with 10 bases between the two germline ends. Germline V lookup: CDR1 ENHRY, CDR2 SYGVKD. CDR3 length equals 13 residues. CDR3 DNA: TGTGCCATCACACTAGCCCCCACAGATACGCAGTATTTT. Translation: CAITLAPTDTQYF.

The J gene is TRBJ2-1, the V gene TRBV10-2, with D possibly being TRBD1 (5 bases). The CDR3 spans 14 residues. Germline CDR1 WSHSY, CDR2 SAAADI. The V end lost 6 bases, the J end lost 5 bases, and 14 bases lay between the germline ends. The CDR3 is CASRAQGIHNEQFF. CDR3 DNA: TGCGCCAGCAGGGCCCAGGGCATTCACAATGAGCAGTTCTTC.

The chain combines TRBV27 with TRBJ2-1, with 11 bases that match TRBD2. The CDR3 extends over 15 amino acids. The germline V gene has CDR1 MNHEY and CDR2 SMNVEV (reference sequence). V trimming: 8 bases; J trimming: 5 bases; junction bases outside the gene matches: 8. The CDR3 sequence: CASCVLAGGNNEQFF. The CDR3 coding sequence is TGTGCCAGCTGCGTCCTAGCGGGAGGTAACAATGAGCAGTTCTTC.

The J gene is TRBJ1-1, the V gene TRBV6-5; no definite D call. CDR1 is MNHEY and CDR2 is SVGAGI in the germline V gene. Trimming stripped 4 bases from V and 8 bases from J, with 8 bases between. The CDR3 covers 11 residues. The CDR3: CASSSLGEAFF. In nucleotides, the CDR3 is TGTGCCAGCAGTTCCCTCGGGGAAGCTTTCTTT.

The chain recombines TRBV19 with TRBJ1-4; TRBD1 agrees at 9 bases. Trimming at V came to 9 bases and at J to 8 bases, leaving 7 bases not matched to a gene. The CDR3 runs to 13 residues. Germline loops: CDR1 LNHDA, CDR2 SQIVND (reference sequence). This CDR3 is CASRDRVGEKLFF. As DNA, the CDR3 is TGTGCCAGCCGGGACAGGGTTGGGGAAAAACTGTTTTTT. Using reference TRBV19 and TRBJ1-4 for the parts outside the CDR3, the full variable domain is DGGITQSPKYLFRKEGQNVTLSCEQNLNHDAMYWYRQDPGQGLRLIYYSQIVNDFQKGDIAEGYSVSREKKESFPLTVTSAQKNPTAFYLCASRDRVGEKLFFGSGTQLSVL.

The chain links TRBV5-6 to TRBJ1-2; 11 bases are shared with TRBD1. V shed 4 bases, J shed 5 bases, and the junction held 7 bases outside the gene matches. From germline, CDR1 is SGHDT and CDR2 YYEEEE. The CDR3 runs 15 residues. CDR3 in DNA: TGTGCCAGCAGCCCCGGGACAGGGGGGAATTATGGCTACACCTTC. This sequence encodes CASSPGTGGNYGYTF. Drawing the rest from reference TRBV5-6 and TRBJ1-2, the complete variable domain is DAGVTQSPTHLIKTRGQQVTLRCSPKSGHDTVSWYQQALGQGPQFIFQYYEEEERQRGNFPDRFSGHQFPNYSSELNVNALLLGDSALYLCASSPGTGGNYGYTFGSGTRLTVV.

The rearrangement joins TRBV6-5 to TRBJ1-5; tentative D call: TRBD1 (5 bases). Germline V gene data show CDR1 as MNHEY and CDR2 as SVGAGI. V lost 6 bases to trimming and J lost 3 bases, with 15 bases between them. CDR3 size: 15 residues. The CDR3 reads CASSLGRGTNQPQHF. CDR3 in DNA: TGTGCCAGCAGCCTCGGGCGGGGGACCAATCAGCCCCAGCATTTT.

The CDR3 loop is CASSQGLEVPDTQYF. CDR3 bases: TGTGCCAGTAGTCAGGGACTAGAGGTTCCAGATACGCAGTATTTT. This sequence joins TRBV19 and TRBJ2-3; 8 bases align to TRBD2. Germline V gene sequence: CDR1 LNHDA, CDR2 SQIVND (reference sequence). The CDR3 loop spans 15 amino acids. The trim removed 5 bases at V and 4 bases at J, leaving 8 bases unmatched.

The chain combines TRBV5-4 with TRBJ2-7; TRBD1 might be the D (5 bases). The germline V gene encodes CDR1 SGHNT and CDR2 YYREEE (reference sequence). This CDR3 region has 15 residues. V was clipped by 1 base and J by 1 base, with 12 bases between them. CDR3: CASSLLQGASYEQYF. CDR3 coding DNA: TGTGCCAGCAGCTTGCTCCAGGGCGCTTCCTACGAGCAGTACTTC.

V usage is TRBV15 and J usage is TRBJ1-2; tentative D call: TRBD1 (6 bases). Germline V gene data show CDR1 as LNHNV and CDR2 as YYDKDF (reference sequence). The V gene lost 4 bases and the J gene lost 2 bases, with 11 bases spanning the gap. This CDR3 has 14 residues. The CDR3 loop reads CATSIETGNYGYTF. CDR3 in DNA: TGTGCCACCAGCATAGAGACAGGAAACTATGGCTACACCTTC. Combining the CDR3 with reference TRBV15 and TRBJ1-2 gives the whole variable domain DAMVIQNPRYQVTQFGKPVTLSCSQTLNHNVMYWYQQKSSQAPKLLFHYYDKDFNNEADTPDNFQSRRPNTSFCFLDIRSPGLGDTAMYLCATSIETGNYGYTFGSGTRLTVV.

The chain recombines TRBV7-3 with TRBJ2-5; D perhaps matches TRBD1 (5 bases). V was shortened by 6 bases and J by 5 bases, with 19 bases between the two germline ends. Germline CDR1 is SGHTA and CDR2 is FQGTGA. The CDR3 covers 15 residues. DNA for the CDR3: TGTGCCAGCAGTCAGGGTCCCGCACCTGAGGAGACCCAGTACTTC. It translates to CASSQGPAPEETQYF. Together with reference TRBV7-3 and TRBJ2-5, the CDR3 gives the full variable domain: GAGVSQTPSNKVTEKGKYVELRCDPISGHTALYWYRQSLGQGPEFLIYFQGTGAADDSGLPNDRFFAVRPEGSVSTLKIQRTERGDSAVYLCASSQGPAPEETQYFGPGTRLLVL.

The chain couples TRBV9 to TRBJ1-2; no clear D gene. The V end lost 2 bases, the J end lost 4 bases, and 18 bases lay between the germline ends. This CDR3 comprises 16 residues. Germline loops: CDR1 SGDLS, CDR2 YYNGEE. CDR3 sequence (DNA): TGTGCCAGCAGCGTTATGGAACAGTCGAACCCCTATGGCTACACCTTC. Its protein is CASSVMEQSNPYGYTF.

This clone was detected only once. This chain joins TRBV6-5 and TRBJ1-1, with TRBD1 matching over 7 bases. The V and J ends lost 7 bases and 12 bases, in that order; junction bases with no gene match: 5. The germline gives CDR1 MNHEY, CDR2 SVGAGI. This CDR3 contains 10 residues. Here the CDR3 reads CASNRGFPFF. The CDR3 region has the DNA TGTGCCAGCAACAGGGGATTTCCTTTCTTT.

The chain carries TRBV3-1 (or the pseudogene TRBV3-2) and TRBJ2-7; 7 bases are shared with TRBD2. This CDR3 region has 17 residues. V was pared by 0 bases and J by 3 bases, with 11 bases of the junction left unmatched. Germline V gives CDR1 LGHDT, CDR2 YNNKEL (reference sequence). The CDR3 nucleotides read TGTGCCAGCAGCCAAGATAAGGGGCGGGAGTGTCTCTACGAGCAGTACTTC. Amino acids: CASSQDKGRECLYEQYF.

Comments on this clone: Other DNA sequences from this sample encode an identical CDR3 as well. This rearrangement joins TRBV7-3 to TRBJ1-1; possibly TRBD1 for D (6 bases). CDR3 size: 13 residues. Germline CDR1 SGHTA, CDR2 FQGTGA. With 3 bases removed from V and 1 base from J, the gap between germline ends came to 6 bases. CDR3 sequence reads: CASSLTGNTEAFF. In nucleotides, the CDR3 is TGTGCCAGCAGCTTGACAGGGAACACTGAAGCTTTCTTT.

This chain links TRBV28 with TRBJ2-1, with TRBD2 matching over 8 bases. Germline loops: CDR1 MDHEN, CDR2 SYDVKM. This CDR3 region has 17 residues. The J segment lost 3 bases and the V segment lost 3 bases, leaving 10 bases of the junction unmatched. The CDR3 is CASSFPAERENYNEQFF. The CDR3 coding sequence is TGTGCCAGCAGTTTTCCCGCTGAGCGGGAGAACTACAATGAGCAGTTCTTC. The whole variable domain, remainder taken from reference TRBV28 and TRBJ2-1, is DVKVTQSSRYLVKRTGEKVFLECVQDMDHENMFWYRQDPGLGLRLIYFSYDVKMKEKGDIPEGYSVSREKKERFSLILESASTNQTSMYLCASSFPAERENYNEQFFGPGTRLTVL.

This clone turned up a few times. V gene TRBV11-2 combines with J gene TRBJ2-5, with TRBD1 as a possible D gene (5 bases). From germline, CDR1 is SGHAT and CDR2 FQNNGV. Trimming removed 5 bases at V and 5 bases at J, with 18 bases between. The CDR3 is made up of 15 amino acids. The CDR3 region has the DNA TGTGCCAGCAGCCCCTACCAGGGATTTGGGGAGACCCAGTACTTC. Translating it yields CASSPYQGFGETQYF.

The V gene is TRBV6-1, the J gene TRBJ1-6; no clear D. The V end was cut by 2 bases, the J end by 7 bases, with 6 bases between. The V gene's germline CDR1 is MNHNS and CDR2 SASEGT. The CDR3 has 13 residues. The CDR3 spells CASSEILNSPLHF. CDR3 bases: TGTGCCAGCAGTGAAATTTTAAATTCACCCCTCCACTTT.

This sequence joins TRBV28 and TRBJ2-2; D remains unclear. Trimming pared 2 bases from V and 2 bases from J, leaving 3 bases between. The CDR3 sequence is 13 residues long. Germline-derived CDR1 and CDR2 are MDHEN and SYDVKM. The CDR3 sequence is CASSLINTGELFF. Here the CDR3 DNA reads TGTGCCAGCAGTTTAATAAACACCGGGGAGCTGTTTTTT.

The V and J genes are TRBV19 and TRBJ2-3; no clear D. The V gene's germline CDR1 is LNHDA and CDR2 SQIVND (reference sequence). This CDR3 is 13 amino acids long. Trimming cost V 4 bases and J 2 bases, with 7 bases left between them. CDR3 region: CASSSSYTDTQYF. As DNA, the CDR3 is TGTGCCAGTAGTAGTTCCTACACAGATACGCAGTATTTT.